What follows is one T cell receptor (beta chain) and its context. Its specificity is not known. These data originate in a study of T cell responses to AZD1222 COVID-19 vaccine. Overall study results and limits: When two AZD1222 doses had been given, Spike-specific TCR breadth and depth rose. Nearly half of spike-specific TCRs reportedly go after variant regions that carry no mutations.

The V gene lost 3 bases and the J gene lost 0 bases, with 12 bases spanning the gap. Germline lookup yields CDR1 MNHEY and CDR2 SMNVEV (reference sequence). This CDR3 is 16 amino acids long. Produced via immunoSEQ multiplex PCR; TCRdb's table is partial and in-frame only. This sample yields more than 120,000 clones, of which approximately 90% are seen a single time; around 1.7% belongs to the top ten. This rearrangement joins TRBV27 to TRBJ1-5; the D is unclear. This TCR derives from an adult who received the AZD1222 COVID-19 vaccine. The sample was peripheral blood, taken 28 days after the second AZD1222 dose. CDR3 DNA sequence: TGTGCCAGCAGTTTTGATGGCAGCCTTAGCAATCAGCCCCAGCATTTT. It specifies CASSFDGSLSNQPQHF.